These T cell receptor beta chains were read from a single sample in a study of early T cells in non-severe SARS-CoV-2 infection. MiXCR was run by TCRdb on the 5' RACE reads, yielding one entry per CDR3 protein. The data show around 78,000 distinct CDR3 sequences, about 14% seen once. The sequenced material came from whole blood. The receptors derive from an adult who was a healthcare worker with PCR-confirmed SARS-CoV-2 infection or an uninfected control (not recorded which). Each CDR3 is given with its conserved first and last residue. A D gene is named only where the DNA matches it firmly. Some rows have no size entry. The others give once, few or many, or a class for an expanded clone.

>-|TRBV7-9|few|TRBJ2-7
CASSLAVSYEQYF
TGTGCCAGCAGCTTAGCGGTCTCCTACGAGCAGTACTTC
>-|TRBV5-1|many|TRBJ1-1
CASSLRGNTEAFF
TGCGCCAGCAGCTTGCGAGGGAACACTGAAGCTTTCTTT
>-|TRBV19|-|TRBJ2-1
CASSIGTYNEQFF
TGTGCCAGTAGTATAGGAACGTACAATGAGCAGTTCTTC
>-|TRBV9|-|TRBJ1-5
CASSYGSGGGPQHF
TGTGCCAGCAGCTACGGGTCCGGCGGAGGGCCCCAGCATTTT
>-|TRBV11-2|-|TRBJ2-5
CASSPRGGKETQYF
TGTGCCAGCAGCCCCCGAGGGGGGAAGGAGACCCAGTACTTC
>-|TRBV11-2|few|TRBJ2-1
CASSSPEDFYNEQFF
TGTGCCAGCAGCTCCCCGGAAGATTTTTACAATGAGCAGTTCTTC
>TRBD1|TRBV20-1|-|TRBJ1-6
CSASRGQVDSPLHF
TGCAGTGCTAGTCGCGGACAGGTTGATTCACCCCTCCACTTT
>TRBD1|TRBV2|many|TRBJ2-1
CASSSTGTGVNEQFF
TGTGCCAGCAGCTCCACCGGGACAGGGGTCAATGAGCAGTTCTTC
>TRBD2|TRBV11-2|-|TRBJ2-1
CASSVTSGMSNEQFF
TGTGCCAGCAGCGTGACTAGCGGGATGAGCAATGAGCAGTTCTTC
>-|TRBV5-1|-|TRBJ2-1
CASSLTGQTHNEQFF
TGCGCCAGCAGCTTAACAGGGCAGACCCACAATGAGCAGTTCTTC
>-|TRBV5-1|-|TRBJ1-5
CASSLTAGGSNQPQHF
TGCGCCAGCAGCTTAACCGCGGGGGGTAGCAATCAGCCCCAGCATTTT
>-|TRBV29-1|few|TRBJ2-1
CSVEIRSYNEQFF
TGCAGCGTTGAAATCAGGTCCTACAATGAGCAGTTCTTC
>-|TRBV18|few|TRBJ2-3
CASSPQSTPTDTQYF
TGTGCCAGCTCACCTCAGTCTACCCCCACAGATACGCAGTATTTT
>TRBD1|TRBV3-1|many|TRBJ1-2
CASSQNRGQGAGYTF
TGTGCCAGCAGCCAAAATAGGGGACAGGGAGCTGGCTACACCTTC
>-|TRBV28|few|TRBJ2-7
CASSFAVYEQYF
TGTGCCAGCAGTTTTGCAGTTTACGAGCAGTACTTC
>TRBD1|TRBV7-2|few|TRBJ1-5
CASSPQGQPNQPQHF
TGTGCCAGCAGCCCGCAGGGACAGCCTAATCAGCCCCAGCATTTT
>TRBD1|TRBV11-2|many|TRBJ2-7
CASSIRDRAGEQYF
TGTGCCAGCAGCATCCGGGACAGGGCGGGGGAGCAGTACTTC
>TRBD2|TRBV2|many|TRBJ2-1
CASTETLAGVNEQFF
TGTGCCAGCACCGAGACACTAGCGGGAGTCAATGAGCAGTTCTTC
>TRBD1|TRBV7-9|many|TRBJ1-1
CASSLLQGLNTEAFF
TGTGCCAGCAGCTTGCTACAGGGGTTGAACACTGAAGCTTTCTTT
>-|TRBV7-9|many|TRBJ1-2
CASSFEGMVYGYTF
TGTGCCAGCAGCTTCGAGGGCATGGTCTATGGCTACACCTTC
>TRBD1|TRBV7-9|many|TRBJ1-3
CASSPRDRRNTIYF
TGTGCCAGCAGCCCCCGGGACAGACGAAACACCATATATTTT
>-|TRBV28|few|TRBJ2-3
CAGDNDTDTQYF
TGTGCCGGGGACAATGACACAGATACGCAGTATTTT
>-|TRBV11-2|few|TRBJ2-4
CASTPGVIKNIQYF
TGTGCCAGCACTCCTGGCGTAATAAAAAACATTCAGTACTTC
>-|TRBV19|many|TRBJ1-4
CAIGDGLFNEKLFF
TGTGCCATTGGCGACGGACTCTTTAATGAAAAACTGTTTTTT
>-|TRBV10-3|-|TRBJ2-2
CATRTPNTGELFF
TGTGCCACCCGGACCCCGAACACCGGGGAGCTGTTTTTT